This T cell receptor beta chain was sequenced in a study of shared clonotypes between healthy human individuals. Study outcomes and limitations: The study found lower generation probabilities in non-shared clonotypes than in those shared by all four donors. Despite large depth, rarefaction showed incomplete sorted-subset sequencing.

Assay: immunoSEQ multiplex PCR; the TCRdb copy retains only in-frame clones and omits some. The sample records more than 2 million clones, 90% to 96% being singletons. Each sample came from a Caucasian adult donor living in Nashville, Tennessee. Researchers partitioned CD4+ cells into CD45RA+ naive and CD45RA-negative memory subsets. Germline V gene data show CDR1 as SNHLY and CDR2 as FYNNEI. There are 15 residues in the CDR3. J gave up 2 bases and V 6 bases, and 4 bases lay outside the gene matches. Comments on this clone: The target antigen is unknown.

This clonotype originated in a man between 18 and 29 years old in good health. The gene calls are TRBV2 and TRBJ2-3; 11 bases align to TRBD2. Sequenced: naive CD4+ T cells sorted from blood. Subset denoted: CD45RA+ positively selected. The CDR3 is CASRVAGGPTDTQYF. In DNA form, the CDR3 reads TGTGCCAGCAGAGTAGCGGGAGGGCCCACAGATACGCAGTATTTT.